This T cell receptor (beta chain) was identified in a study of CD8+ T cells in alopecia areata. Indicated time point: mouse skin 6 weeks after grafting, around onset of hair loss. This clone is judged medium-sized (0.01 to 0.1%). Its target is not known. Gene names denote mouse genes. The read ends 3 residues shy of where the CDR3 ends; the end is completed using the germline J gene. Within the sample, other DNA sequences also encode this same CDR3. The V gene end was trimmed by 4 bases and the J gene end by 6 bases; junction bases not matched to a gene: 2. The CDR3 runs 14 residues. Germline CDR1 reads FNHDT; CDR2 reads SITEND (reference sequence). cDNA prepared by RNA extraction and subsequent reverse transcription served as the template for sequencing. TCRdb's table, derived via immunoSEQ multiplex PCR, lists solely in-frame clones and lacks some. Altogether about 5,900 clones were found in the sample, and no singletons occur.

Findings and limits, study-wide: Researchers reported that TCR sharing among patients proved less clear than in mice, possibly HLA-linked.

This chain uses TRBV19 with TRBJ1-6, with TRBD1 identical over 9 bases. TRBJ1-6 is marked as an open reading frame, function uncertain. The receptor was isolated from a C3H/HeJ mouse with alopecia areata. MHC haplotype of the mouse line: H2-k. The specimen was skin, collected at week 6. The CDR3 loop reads CASSRDRVNSPLYF. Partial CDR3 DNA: TGTGCCAGCAGTCGGGACAGGGTTAATTCGCCC.